This T cell receptor (beta chain) derives from a study of glioma-infiltrating T cells. General study points: Above-expected tissue-blood divergence occurred in all gliomas, most in low-grade ones. Only very few CDR3 sequences appeared in both tissue and blood.

The CDR3 length is 15 residues. Germline assignment: CDR1 LGHDT and CDR2 YNNKEL (reference sequence). Trimming stripped 2 bases from V and 2 bases from J, with 13 bases between. The iRepertoire nested amplicon-rescue multiplex PCR amplified TCR alpha and beta CDR3s from RNA. Input was about 85-450 ng of tissue mRNA or PBMC total RNA. MiXCR, applied by TCRdb to the multiplex PCR reads, yields one record per CDR3 protein. The table shows approximately 90,000 distinct CDR3 sequences, with about 25% occurring only once. This clonotype was recorded at least ten times. What it binds is not known. The receptor was isolated from a human donor with low-grade glioma or glioblastoma, undergoing nonglioma brain surgery, or in good health (not recorded which). This chain connects TRBV3-1 to TRBJ2-7; possible D gene TRBD1, 6 bases. The specimen sequenced was glioma tissue, nonneoplastic brain tissue, or PBMCs (not recorded which). The DNA for the CDR3 is TGTGCCAGCAGCCAAAAAGGACAGCGTGCCTACGAGCAGTACTTC. Protein product: CASSQKGQRAYEQYF.